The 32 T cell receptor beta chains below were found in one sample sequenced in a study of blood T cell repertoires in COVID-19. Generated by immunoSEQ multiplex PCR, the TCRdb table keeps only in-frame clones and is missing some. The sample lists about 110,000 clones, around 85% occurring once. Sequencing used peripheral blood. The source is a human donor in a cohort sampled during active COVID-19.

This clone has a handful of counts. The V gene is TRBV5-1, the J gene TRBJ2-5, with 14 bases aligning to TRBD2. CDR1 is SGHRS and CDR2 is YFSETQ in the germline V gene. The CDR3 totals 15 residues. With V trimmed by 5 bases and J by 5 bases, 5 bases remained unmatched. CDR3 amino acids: CASRVGLAGEETQYF. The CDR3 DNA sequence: TGCGCCAGCAGAGTGGGACTAGCGGGGGAGGAGACCCAGTACTTC.

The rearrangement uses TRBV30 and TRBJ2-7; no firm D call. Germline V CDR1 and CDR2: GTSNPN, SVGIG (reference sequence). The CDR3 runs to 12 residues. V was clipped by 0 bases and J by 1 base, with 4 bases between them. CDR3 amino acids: CAWSVISYEQYF. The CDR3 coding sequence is TGTGCCTGGAGTGTAATATCCTACGAGCAGTACTTC.

The CDR3 sequence: CASSWTEEIGYTF. In DNA form, the CDR3 reads TGTGCCAGCAGTTGGACGGAGGAAATTGGCTACACCTTC. V and J are TRBV6-2 or TRBV6-3 and TRBJ1-2, with D uncertain. The ends were cut back, 4 bases at V and 7 bases at J, with 13 bases in the middle. The germline V gene has CDR1 MNHEY and CDR2 SVGEGT. There are 13 residues in the CDR3.

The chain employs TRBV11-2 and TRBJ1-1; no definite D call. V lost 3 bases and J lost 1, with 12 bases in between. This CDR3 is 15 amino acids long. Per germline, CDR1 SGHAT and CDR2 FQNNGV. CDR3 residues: CASSFPGPGNTEAFF. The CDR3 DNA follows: TGTGCCAGCAGCTTCCCCGGTCCAGGGAACACTGAAGCTTTCTTT.

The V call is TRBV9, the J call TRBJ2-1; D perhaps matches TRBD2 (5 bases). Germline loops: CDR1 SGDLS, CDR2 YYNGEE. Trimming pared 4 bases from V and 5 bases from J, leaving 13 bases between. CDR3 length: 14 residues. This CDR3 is CASSYSGWDNEQFF. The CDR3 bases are TGTGCCAGCAGCTACTCGGGGTGGGACAATGAGCAGTTCTTC.

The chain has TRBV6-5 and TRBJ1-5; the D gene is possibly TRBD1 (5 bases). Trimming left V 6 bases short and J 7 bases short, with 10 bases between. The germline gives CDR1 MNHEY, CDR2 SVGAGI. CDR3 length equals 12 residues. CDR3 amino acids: CASSDSRQPQHF. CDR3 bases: TGTGCCAGCAGCGACAGTCGGCAGCCCCAGCATTTT.

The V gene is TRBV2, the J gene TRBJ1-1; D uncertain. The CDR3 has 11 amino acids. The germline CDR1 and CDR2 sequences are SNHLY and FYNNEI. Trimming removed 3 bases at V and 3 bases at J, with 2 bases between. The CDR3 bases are TGTGCCAGCAGTGACTACACTGAAGCTTTCTTT. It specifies CASSDYTEAFF.

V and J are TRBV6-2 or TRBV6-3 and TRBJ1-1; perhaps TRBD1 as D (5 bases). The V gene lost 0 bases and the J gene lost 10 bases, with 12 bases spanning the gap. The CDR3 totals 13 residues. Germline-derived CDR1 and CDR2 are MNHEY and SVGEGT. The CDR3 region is CASSYSRRGRAFF. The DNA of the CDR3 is TGTGCCAGCAGTTACTCTCGGCGGGGCCGAGCTTTCTTT.

The CDR3, as DNA: TGTGCCAGCAGTTTGGAGGGACTCGGGAAACTGTTTTTT. Translation gives CASSLEGLGKLFF. The chain couples TRBV2 to TRBJ1-4; TRBD1 might be the D (5 bases). CDR3 length: 13 residues. Germline V lookup: CDR1 SNHLY, CDR2 FYNNEI. V was cut by 5 bases and J by 11 bases, with 15 bases left in between.

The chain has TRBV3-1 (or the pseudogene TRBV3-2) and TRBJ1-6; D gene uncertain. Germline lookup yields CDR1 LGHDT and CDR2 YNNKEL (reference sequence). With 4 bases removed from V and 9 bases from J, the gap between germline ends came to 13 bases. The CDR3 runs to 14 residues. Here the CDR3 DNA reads TGTGCCAGCAGCCGTGGGCTCGACGGTTCACCCCTCCACTTT. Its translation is CASSRGLDGSPLHF.

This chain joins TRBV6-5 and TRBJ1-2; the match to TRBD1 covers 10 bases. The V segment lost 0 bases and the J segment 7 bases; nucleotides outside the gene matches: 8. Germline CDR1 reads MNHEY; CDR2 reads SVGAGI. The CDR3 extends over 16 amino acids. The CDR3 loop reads CASSYSQGQGRGGYTF. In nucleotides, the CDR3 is TGTGCCAGCAGTTACTCTCAGGGACAGGGGAGGGGTGGCTACACCTTC.

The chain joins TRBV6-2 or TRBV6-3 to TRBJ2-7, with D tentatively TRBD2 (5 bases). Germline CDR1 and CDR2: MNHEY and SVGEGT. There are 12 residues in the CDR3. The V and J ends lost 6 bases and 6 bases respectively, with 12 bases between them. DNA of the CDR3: TGTGCCAGCAGCCTAGGGAGCGTCGAGCAGTACTTC. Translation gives CASSLGSVEQYF.

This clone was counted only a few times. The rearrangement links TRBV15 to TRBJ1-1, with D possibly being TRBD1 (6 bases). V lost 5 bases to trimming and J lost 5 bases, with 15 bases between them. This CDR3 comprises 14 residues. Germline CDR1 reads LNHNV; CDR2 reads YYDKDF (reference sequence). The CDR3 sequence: CATSGPGTQTEAFF. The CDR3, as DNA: TGTGCCACCAGCGGACCCGGGACACAAACTGAAGCTTTCTTT.

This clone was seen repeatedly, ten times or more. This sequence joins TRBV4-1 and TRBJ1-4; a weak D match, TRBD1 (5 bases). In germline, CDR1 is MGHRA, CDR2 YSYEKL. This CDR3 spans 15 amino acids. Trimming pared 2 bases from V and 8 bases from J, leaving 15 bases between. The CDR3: CASSQKVTGEEKLFF. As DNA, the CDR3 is TGCGCCAGCAGCCAAAAAGTAACAGGCGAAGAAAAACTGTTTTTT.

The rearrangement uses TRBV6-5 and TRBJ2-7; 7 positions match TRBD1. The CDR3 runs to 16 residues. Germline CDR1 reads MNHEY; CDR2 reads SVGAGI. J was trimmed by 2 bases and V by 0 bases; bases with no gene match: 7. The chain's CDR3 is CASSYSVTGAPYEQYF. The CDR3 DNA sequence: TGTGCCAGCAGTTACTCCGTTACAGGGGCCCCCTACGAGCAGTACTTC.

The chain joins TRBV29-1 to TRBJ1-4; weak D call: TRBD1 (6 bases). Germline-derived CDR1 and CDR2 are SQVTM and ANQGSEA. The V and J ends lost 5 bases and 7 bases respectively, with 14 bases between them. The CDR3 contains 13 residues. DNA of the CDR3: TGCAGCGTTCTACAGGGCGGGAGTGAAAAACTGTTTTTT. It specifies CSVLQGGSEKLFF.

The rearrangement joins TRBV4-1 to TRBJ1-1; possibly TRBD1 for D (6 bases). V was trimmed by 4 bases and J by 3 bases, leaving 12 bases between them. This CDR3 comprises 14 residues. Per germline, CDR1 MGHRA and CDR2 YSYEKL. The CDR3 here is CASSLEGGYTEAFF. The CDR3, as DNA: TGCGCCAGCAGCCTTGAAGGGGGATACACTGAAGCTTTCTTT.

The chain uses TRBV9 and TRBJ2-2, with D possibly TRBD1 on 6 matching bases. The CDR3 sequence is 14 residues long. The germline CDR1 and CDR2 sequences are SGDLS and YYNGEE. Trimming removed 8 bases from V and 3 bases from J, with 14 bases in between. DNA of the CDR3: TGTGCCAGTGACCCGGGACACCACACCGGGGAGCTGTTTTTT. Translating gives CASDPGHHTGELFF.

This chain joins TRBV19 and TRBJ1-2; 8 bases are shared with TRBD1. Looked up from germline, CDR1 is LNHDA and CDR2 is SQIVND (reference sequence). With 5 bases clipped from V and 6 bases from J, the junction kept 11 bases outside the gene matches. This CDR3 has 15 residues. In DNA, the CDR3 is TGTGCCAGTAGTCCTTGGAAGGAGACAGGGGATGGCTACACCTTC. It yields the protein CASSPWKETGDGYTF.

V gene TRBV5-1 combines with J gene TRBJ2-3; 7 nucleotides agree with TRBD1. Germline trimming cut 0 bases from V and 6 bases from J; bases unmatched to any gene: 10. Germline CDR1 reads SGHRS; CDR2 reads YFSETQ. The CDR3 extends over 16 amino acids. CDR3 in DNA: TGCGCCAGCAGCTTGGAGGGCAGGGGGTCTTTGGATACGCAGTATTTT. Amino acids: CASSLEGRGSLDTQYF. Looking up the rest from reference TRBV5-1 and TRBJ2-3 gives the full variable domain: KAGVTQTPRYLIKTRGQQVTLSCSPISGHRSVSWYQQTPGQGLQFLFEYFSETQRNKGNFPGRFSGRQFSNSRSEMNVSTLELGDSALYLCASSLEGRGSLDTQYFGPGTRLTVL.

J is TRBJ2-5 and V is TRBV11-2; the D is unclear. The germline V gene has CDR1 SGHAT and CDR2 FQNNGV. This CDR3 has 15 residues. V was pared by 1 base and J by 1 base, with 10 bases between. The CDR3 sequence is CASSLAFSSQETQYF. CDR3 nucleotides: TGTGCCAGCAGCTTAGCGTTTTCCAGCCAAGAGACCCAGTACTTC.

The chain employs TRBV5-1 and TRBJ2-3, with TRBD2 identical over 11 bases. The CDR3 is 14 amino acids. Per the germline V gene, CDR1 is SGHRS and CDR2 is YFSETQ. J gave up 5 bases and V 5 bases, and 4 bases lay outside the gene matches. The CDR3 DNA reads TGCGCCAGCAGGACTAGCGGGACGTTAGATACGCAGTATTTT. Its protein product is CASRTSGTLDTQYF.

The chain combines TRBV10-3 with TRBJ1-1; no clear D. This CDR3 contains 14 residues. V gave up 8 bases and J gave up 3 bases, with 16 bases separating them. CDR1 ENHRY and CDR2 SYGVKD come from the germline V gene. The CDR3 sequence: CAIARGQWDTEAFF. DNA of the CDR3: TGTGCCATCGCCCGAGGGCAGTGGGACACTGAAGCTTTCTTT.

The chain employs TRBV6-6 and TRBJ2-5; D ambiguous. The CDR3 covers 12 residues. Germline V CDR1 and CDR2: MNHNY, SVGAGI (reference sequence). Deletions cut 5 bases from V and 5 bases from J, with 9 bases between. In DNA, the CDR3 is TGTGCCAGCAGTCCTCCCCGGGAGACCCAGTACTTC. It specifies CASSPPRETQYF.

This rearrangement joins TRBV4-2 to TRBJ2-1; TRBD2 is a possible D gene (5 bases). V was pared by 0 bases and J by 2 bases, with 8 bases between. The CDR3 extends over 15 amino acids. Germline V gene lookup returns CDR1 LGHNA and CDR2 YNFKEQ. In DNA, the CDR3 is TGTGCCAGCAGCCAAGAGGAACTAGCCTACAATGAGCAGTTCTTC. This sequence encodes CASSQEELAYNEQFF.

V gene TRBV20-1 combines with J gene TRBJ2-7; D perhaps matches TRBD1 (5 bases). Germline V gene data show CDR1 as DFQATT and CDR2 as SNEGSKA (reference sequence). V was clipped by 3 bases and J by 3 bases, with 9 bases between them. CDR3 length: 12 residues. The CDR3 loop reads CSASADIYEQYF. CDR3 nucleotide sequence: TGCAGTGCTAGTGCGGACATCTACGAGCAGTACTTC.

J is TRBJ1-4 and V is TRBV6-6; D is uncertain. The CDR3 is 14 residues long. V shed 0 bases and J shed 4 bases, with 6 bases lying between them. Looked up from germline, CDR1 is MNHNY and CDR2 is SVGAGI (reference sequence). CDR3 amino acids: CASSYSISNEKLFF. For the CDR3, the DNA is TGTGCCAGCAGTTACTCGATCAGTAATGAAAAACTGTTTTTT.

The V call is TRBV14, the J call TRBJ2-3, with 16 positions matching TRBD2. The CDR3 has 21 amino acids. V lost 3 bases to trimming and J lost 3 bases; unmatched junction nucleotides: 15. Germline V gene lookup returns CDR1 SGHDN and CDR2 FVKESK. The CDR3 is CASSHRPGLAGGPSSTDTQYF. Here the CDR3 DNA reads TGTGCCAGCAGCCATCGCCCGGGACTAGCGGGGGGGCCGAGTAGTACAGATACGCAGTATTTT. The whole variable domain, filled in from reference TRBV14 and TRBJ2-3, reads EAGVTQFPSHSVIEKGQTVTLRCDPISGHDNLYWYRRVMGKEIKFLLHFVKESKQDESGMPNNRFLAERTGGTYSTLKVQPAELEDSGVYFCASSHRPGLAGGPSSTDTQYFGPGTRLTVL.

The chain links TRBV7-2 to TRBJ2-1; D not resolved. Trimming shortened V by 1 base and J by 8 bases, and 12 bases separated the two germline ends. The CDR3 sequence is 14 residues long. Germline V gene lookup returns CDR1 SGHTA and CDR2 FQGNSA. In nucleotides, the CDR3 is TGTGCCAGCAGCTTAGTTTTCGGAGCTTATGAGCAGTTCTTC. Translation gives CASSLVFGAYEQFF.

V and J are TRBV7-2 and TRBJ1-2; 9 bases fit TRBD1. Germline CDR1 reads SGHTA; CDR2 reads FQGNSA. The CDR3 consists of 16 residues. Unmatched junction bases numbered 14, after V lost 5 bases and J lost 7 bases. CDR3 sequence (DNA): TGTGCCAGCAGCACCCGGACAGGGGACGATACTACTGGCTACACCTTC. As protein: CASSTRTGDDTTGYTF.

CDR3 DNA sequence: TGTGCCAGCACCGGGACAGGGGGTAGCAATCAGCCCCAGCATTTT. Translated, it gives CASTGTGGSNQPQHF. The V call is TRBV7-8, the J call TRBJ1-5, with 11 bases identical to TRBD1. This CDR3 has 15 residues. Germline CDR1 reads SGHVS; CDR2 reads FQNEAQ. The J segment lost 0 bases and the V segment lost 7 bases, leaving 2 bases of the junction unmatched.

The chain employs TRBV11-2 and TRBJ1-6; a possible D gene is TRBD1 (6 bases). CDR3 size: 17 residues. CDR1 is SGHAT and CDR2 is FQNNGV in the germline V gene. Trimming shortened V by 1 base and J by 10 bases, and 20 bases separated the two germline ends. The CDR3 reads CASSLVVGASRGSPLHF. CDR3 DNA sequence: TGTGCCAGCAGCTTAGTGGTGGGGGCCTCCCGAGGCTCACCCCTCCACTTT. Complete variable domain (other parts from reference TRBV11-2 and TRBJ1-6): EAGVAQSPRYKIIEKRQSVAFWCNPISGHATLYWYQQILGQGPKLLIQFQNNGVVDDSQLPKDRFSAERLKGVDSTLKIQPAKLEDSAVYLCASSLVVGASRGSPLHFGNGTRLTVT.